This TCR beta chain was captured by sequencing in a study of T cell clonality in common variable immunodeficiency. Notes on the study in general: Common variable immunodeficiency TCR beta sequences reportedly had fewer deletions and N-nucleotide insertions. What drives increased CVID clonality needs T cell subpopulation sequencing.

This clone has at least ten counts. What it recognizes is unknown. The CDR3 is cut off 3 residues early in the read; its end comes from the germline J gene. The data were produced by immunoSEQ multiplex PCR, yet TCRdb's version contains in-frame clones alone and is incomplete. The sample is made up of roughly 42,000 clones, none counted only once. Germline trimming cut 5 bases from V and 1 base from J; bases unmatched to any gene: 6. The CDR3 has 16 residues. Germline V gene data show CDR1 as SNHLY and CDR2 as FYNNEI. The chain couples TRBV2 to TRBJ2-2, with TRBD2 identical over 8 bases. This TCR derives from a person between 18 and 75 years old in good health. The specimen was peripheral blood mononuclear cells. Incomplete CDR3 DNA: TGTGCCAGCAGTTTGGGACTAGTCGTGAACACCGGGGAG. It codes for CASSLGLVVNTGE. The CDR3 as a whole reads CASSLGLVVNTGELFF.